A single sample is the source of the 9 T cell receptor beta chains below, sequenced in a study of cytomegalovirus exposure and HLA in healthy donors. Primers included in the PCR were 60 Vbeta and 13 Jbeta primers. Only in-frame clones appear in the TCRdb table, and some are missing; sequencing was by immunoSEQ multiplex PCR. The sample has about 140,000 clones; 70% to 85% are singletons. What was sequenced was PBMCs. The receptor set was obtained from a man aged 35 to 55 in good health and CMV-seronegative.

The chain uses TRBV5-4 and TRBJ2-5, with 9 positions matching TRBD2. The length of the CDR3 is 15 residues. Unmatched junction bases numbered 3, after V lost 0 bases and J lost 3 bases. Germline CDR1 reads SGHNT; CDR2 reads YYREEE (reference sequence). CDR3 coding DNA: TGTGCCAGCAGCTTGGAGAGCGGGAGGAAAGAGACCCAGTACTTC. Translated: CASSLESGRKETQYF.

The V call is TRBV6-5, the J call TRBJ1-1, with D unresolved. Germline assignment: CDR1 MNHEY and CDR2 SVGAGI. This CDR3 has 14 residues. The V end was cut by 5 bases, the J end by 1 base, with 11 bases between. CDR3 amino acids: CASSEISGNTEAFF. Here the CDR3 DNA reads TGTGCCAGCAGTGAAATATCGGGGAACACTGAAGCTTTCTTT.

CDR3 sequence reads: CASSPPTGHPGNTIYF. Here the CDR3 DNA reads TGTGCCAGCTCACCTCCGACAGGACACCCTGGAAACACCATATATTTT. V gene TRBV18 combines with J gene TRBJ1-3; D might be TRBD1 (6 bases). V was shortened by 3 bases and J by 2 bases, with 14 bases between the two germline ends. Germline V gives CDR1 KGHSH, CDR2 LQKENI. The CDR3 is 16 amino acids.

This clone was picked up a small number of times. V usage is TRBV7-6 and J usage is TRBJ2-1, with 8 bases lining up with TRBD1. The ends lost 3 bases at V and 0 bases at J; junction bases unmatched: 4. Germline assignment: CDR1 SGHVS and CDR2 FNYEAQ. This CDR3 comprises 16 residues. DNA for the CDR3: TGTGCCAGCAGCTTTTTGACAGGGGACTCCTACAATGAGCAGTTCTTC. The encoded protein is CASSFLTGDSYNEQFF.

CDR3 DNA sequence: TGTGCCAGCAGCCTGGGGACAGGCTACGAGCAGTACTTC. Protein: CASSLGTGYEQYF. The J gene is TRBJ2-5, the V gene TRBV5-5, with 8 bases aligning to TRBD1. The J call may be in error: the DNA end matches TRBJ2-7 better. The length of the CDR3 is 13 residues. The germline CDR1 and CDR2 sequences are SGHKS and YYEKEE (reference sequence).

This clone showed up just a few times. J is TRBJ2-7 and V is TRBV28; D is perhaps TRBD2 (6 bases). The length of the CDR3 is 13 residues. V was clipped by 3 bases and J by 2 bases, with 8 bases between them. Germline V gene sequence: CDR1 MDHEN, CDR2 SYDVKM. The CDR3 sequence: CASSFTGAYEQYF. CDR3 DNA: TGTGCCAGCAGTTTCACGGGAGCCTACGAGCAGTACTTC.

The rearrangement uses TRBV5-1 and TRBJ1-2, with 7 positions matching TRBD1. V shed 3 bases and J 8 bases; nucleotides not matched to a gene: 19. This CDR3 is 17 amino acids long. The V gene's germline CDR1 is SGHRS and CDR2 YFSETQ. This CDR3 reads CASSSSRDSGDLFGYTF. CDR3 bases: TGCGCCAGCAGCTCGTCTCGGGACAGTGGTGACCTCTTCGGCTACACCTTC.

This sequence joins TRBV6-4 and TRBJ2-7; D remains unclear. Germline lookup yields CDR1 MRHNA and CDR2 SNTAGT. The CDR3 length is 13 residues. Trimming shortened V by 3 bases and J by 5 bases, and 11 bases separated the two germline ends. CDR3 loop: CASSESEANEQYF. CDR3 DNA sequence: TGTGCCAGCAGTGAAAGTGAGGCCAACGAGCAGTACTTC.

V gene TRBV9 combines with J gene TRBJ2-1; D possibly corresponds to TRBD2 (5 bases). CDR1 is SGDLS and CDR2 is YYNGEE in the germline V gene. The CDR3 runs 13 residues. V was cut by 4 bases and J by 4 bases, with 9 bases left in between. The CDR3 loop reads CASSPRGYNEQFF. The CDR3 bases are TGTGCCAGCAGCCCGAGAGGGTACAATGAGCAGTTCTTC. The full variable domain, rest sourced from reference TRBV9 and TRBJ2-1, is DSGVTQTPKHLITATGQRVTLRCSPRSGDLSVYWYQQSLDQGLQFLIQYYNGEERAKGNILERFSAQQFPDLHSELNLSSLELGDSALYFCASSPRGYNEQFFGPGTRLTVL.